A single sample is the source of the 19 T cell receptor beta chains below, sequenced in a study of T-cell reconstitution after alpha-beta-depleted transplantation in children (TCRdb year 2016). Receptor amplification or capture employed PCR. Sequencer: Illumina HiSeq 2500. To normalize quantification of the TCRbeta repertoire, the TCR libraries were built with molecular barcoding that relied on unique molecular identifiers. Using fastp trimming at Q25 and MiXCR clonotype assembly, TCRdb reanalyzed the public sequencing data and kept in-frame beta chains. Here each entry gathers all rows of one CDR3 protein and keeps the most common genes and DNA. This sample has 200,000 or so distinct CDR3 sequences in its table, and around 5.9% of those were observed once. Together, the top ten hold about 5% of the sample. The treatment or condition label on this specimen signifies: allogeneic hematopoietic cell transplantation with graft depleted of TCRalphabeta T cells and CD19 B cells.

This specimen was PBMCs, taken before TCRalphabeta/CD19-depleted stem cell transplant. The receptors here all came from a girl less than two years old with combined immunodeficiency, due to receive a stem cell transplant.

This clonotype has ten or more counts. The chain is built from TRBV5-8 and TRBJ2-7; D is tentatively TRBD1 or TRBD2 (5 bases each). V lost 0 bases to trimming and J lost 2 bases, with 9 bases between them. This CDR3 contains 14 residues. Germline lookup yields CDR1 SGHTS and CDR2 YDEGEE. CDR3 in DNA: TGTGCCAGCAGCTTGGGGGGGACCACCTACGAGCAGTACTTC. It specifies CASSLGGTTYEQYF.

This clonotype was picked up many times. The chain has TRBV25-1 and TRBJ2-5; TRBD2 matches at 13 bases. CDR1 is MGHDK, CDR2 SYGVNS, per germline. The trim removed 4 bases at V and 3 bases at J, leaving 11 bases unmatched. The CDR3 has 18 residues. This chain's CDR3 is CASSAPRLAGGLEETQYF. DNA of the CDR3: TGTGCCAGCAGTGCGCCGAGACTAGCGGGGGGTCTGGAAGAGACCCAGTACTTC.

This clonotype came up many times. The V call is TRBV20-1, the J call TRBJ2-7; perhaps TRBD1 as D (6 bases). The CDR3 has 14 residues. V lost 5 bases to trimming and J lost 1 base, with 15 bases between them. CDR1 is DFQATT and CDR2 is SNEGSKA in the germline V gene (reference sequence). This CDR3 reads CSARSQGYSYEQYF. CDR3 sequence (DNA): TGCAGTGCTCGATCACAGGGATATTCCTACGAGCAGTACTTC.

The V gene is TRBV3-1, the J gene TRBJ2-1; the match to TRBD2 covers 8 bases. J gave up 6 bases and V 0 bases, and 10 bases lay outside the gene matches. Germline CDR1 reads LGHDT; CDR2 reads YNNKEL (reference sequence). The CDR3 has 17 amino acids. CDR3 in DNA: TGTGCCAGCAGCCAAGAGTTAATTAGCGGGAAAGGCAATGAGCAGTTCTTC. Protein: CASSQELISGKGNEQFF.

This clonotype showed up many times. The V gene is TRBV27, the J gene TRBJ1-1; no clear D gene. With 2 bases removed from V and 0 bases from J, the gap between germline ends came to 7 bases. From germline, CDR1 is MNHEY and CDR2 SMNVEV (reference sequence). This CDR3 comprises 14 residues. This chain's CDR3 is CASSLAAVNTEAFF. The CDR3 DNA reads TGTGCCAGCAGTTTAGCGGCGGTGAACACTGAAGCTTTCTTT.

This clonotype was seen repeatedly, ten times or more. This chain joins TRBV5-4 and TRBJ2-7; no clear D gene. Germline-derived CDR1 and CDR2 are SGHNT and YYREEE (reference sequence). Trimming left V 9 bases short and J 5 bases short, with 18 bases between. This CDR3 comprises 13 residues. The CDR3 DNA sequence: TGTGCCACCCGAGACTCACACCACCACGAGCAGTACTTC. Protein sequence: CATRDSHHHEQYF.

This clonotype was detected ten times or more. The CDR3 here is CASSKTGSDQPQHF. The CDR3, as DNA: TGTGCCAGCAGTAAAACAGGATCCGATCAGCCCCAGCATTTT. The chain links TRBV25-1 to TRBJ1-5; weak D call: TRBD1 (5 bases). The germline CDR1 and CDR2 sequences are MGHDK and SYGVNS. CDR3 length: 14 amino acids. The germline V and J ends were trimmed by 5 bases and 5 bases, with 13 bases remaining between them.

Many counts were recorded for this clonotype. The CDR3 loop is CSVDDSGKGYTF. As DNA, the CDR3 is TGCAGCGTTGACGATTCAGGGAAGGGCTACACCTTC. The genes are TRBV29-1 and TRBJ1-2; perhaps TRBD1 as D (5 bases). The CDR3 totals 12 residues. CDR1 is SQVTM, CDR2 ANQGSEA, per germline. Trimming left V 3 bases short and J 8 bases short, with 13 bases between.

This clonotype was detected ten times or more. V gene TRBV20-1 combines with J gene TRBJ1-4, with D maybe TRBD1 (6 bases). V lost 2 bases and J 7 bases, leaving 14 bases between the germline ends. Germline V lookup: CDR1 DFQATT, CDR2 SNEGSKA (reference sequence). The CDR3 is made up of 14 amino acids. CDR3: CSARSAGEGEKLFF. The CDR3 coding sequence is TGCAGTGCTAGATCTGCAGGGGAAGGTGAAAAACTGTTTTTT.

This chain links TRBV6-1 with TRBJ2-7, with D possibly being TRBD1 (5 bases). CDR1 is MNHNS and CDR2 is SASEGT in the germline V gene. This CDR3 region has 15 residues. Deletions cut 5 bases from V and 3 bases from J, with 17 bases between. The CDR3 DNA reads TGTGCCAGCAGTCCCGATTCCGACAGCCTCTACGAGCAGTACTTC. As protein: CASSPDSDSLYEQYF.

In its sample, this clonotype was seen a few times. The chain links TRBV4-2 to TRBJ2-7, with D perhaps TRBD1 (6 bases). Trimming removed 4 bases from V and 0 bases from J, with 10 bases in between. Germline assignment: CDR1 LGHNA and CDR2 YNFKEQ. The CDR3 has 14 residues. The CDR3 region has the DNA TGTGCCAGCAGCCTAGAGGGACACTCCTACGAGCAGTACTTC. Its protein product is CASSLEGHSYEQYF.

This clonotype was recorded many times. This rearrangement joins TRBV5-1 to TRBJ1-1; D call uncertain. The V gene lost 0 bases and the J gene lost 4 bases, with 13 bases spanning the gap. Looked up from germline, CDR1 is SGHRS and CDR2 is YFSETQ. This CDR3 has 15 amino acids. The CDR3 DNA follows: TGCGCCAGCAGCTTGGGCAGGTCTGCCTTCACTGAAGCTTTCTTT. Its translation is CASSLGRSAFTEAFF.

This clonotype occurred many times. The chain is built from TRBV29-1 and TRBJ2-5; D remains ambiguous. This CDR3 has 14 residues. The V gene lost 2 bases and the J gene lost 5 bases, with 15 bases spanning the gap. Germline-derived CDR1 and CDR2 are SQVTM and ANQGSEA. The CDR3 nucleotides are TGCAGCGTTGAACTCGGCATCCTGTCTGAGACCCAGTACTTC. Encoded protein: CSVELGILSETQYF.

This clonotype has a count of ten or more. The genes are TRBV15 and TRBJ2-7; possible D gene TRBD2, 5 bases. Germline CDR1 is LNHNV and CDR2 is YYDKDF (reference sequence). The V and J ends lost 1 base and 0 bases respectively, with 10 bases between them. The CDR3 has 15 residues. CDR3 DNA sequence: TGTGCCACCAGCAGAGCGCGGGTTCCCTCCTACGAGCAGTACTTC. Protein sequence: CATSRARVPSYEQYF.

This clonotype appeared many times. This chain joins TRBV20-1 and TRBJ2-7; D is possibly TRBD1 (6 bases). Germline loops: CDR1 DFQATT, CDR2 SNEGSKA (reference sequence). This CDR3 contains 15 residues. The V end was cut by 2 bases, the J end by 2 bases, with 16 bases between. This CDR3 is CSARISRQVPYEQYF. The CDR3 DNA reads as TGCAGTGCTAGAATTTCCCGACAGGTTCCCTACGAGCAGTACTTC.

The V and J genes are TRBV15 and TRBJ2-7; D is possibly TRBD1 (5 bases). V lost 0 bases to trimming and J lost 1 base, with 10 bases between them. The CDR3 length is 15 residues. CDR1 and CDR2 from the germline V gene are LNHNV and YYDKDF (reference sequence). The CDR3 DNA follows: TGTGCCACCAGCAGAGAAAGGGGCCGATCCTACGAGCAGTACTTC. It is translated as CATSRERGRSYEQYF.

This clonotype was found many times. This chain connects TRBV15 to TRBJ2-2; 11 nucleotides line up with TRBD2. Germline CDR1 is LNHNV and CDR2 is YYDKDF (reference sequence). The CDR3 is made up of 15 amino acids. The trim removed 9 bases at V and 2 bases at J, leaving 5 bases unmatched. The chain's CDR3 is CATKLAGANTGELFF. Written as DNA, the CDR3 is TGTGCCACTAAACTAGCGGGAGCTAACACCGGGGAGCTGTTTTTT.

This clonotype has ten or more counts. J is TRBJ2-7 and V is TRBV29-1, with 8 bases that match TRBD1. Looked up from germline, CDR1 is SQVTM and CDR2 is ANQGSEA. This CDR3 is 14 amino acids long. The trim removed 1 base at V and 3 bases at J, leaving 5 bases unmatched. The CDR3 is CSVEGVQGDYEQYF. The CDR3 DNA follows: TGCAGCGTTGAAGGAGTACAGGGGGACTACGAGCAGTACTTC.

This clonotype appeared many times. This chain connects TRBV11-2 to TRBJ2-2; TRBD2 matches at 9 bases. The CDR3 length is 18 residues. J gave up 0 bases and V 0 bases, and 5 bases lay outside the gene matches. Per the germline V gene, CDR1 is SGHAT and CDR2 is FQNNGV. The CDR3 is CASSLDAGGAANTGELFF. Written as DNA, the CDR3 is TGTGCCAGCAGCTTAGACGCGGGAGGGGCCGCGAACACCGGGGAGCTGTTTTTT.